This T cell receptor beta chain stems from a study of CD8+CD57+ T cells in acquired aplastic anemia. Study-level background: Recorded DNA amounts for sorted CD4+ and CD8+ cells had an average of approximately 3 ug. Some 9.9 million reads were obtained on average for healthy donor CD4+ cells. General study points: Roughly 30 sequences, all CD8+ CDR3, were shared between patients and controls. Patients and healthy controls showed no significant CD8+ Simpson's diversity difference.

Genomic DNA, serving as template, underwent TCR beta VDJ and CDR3 profiling. TCRdb reanalysed the reads using MiXCR and keeps one entry per CDR3 protein. The table includes about 400,000 distinct CDR3 sequences, around 68% detected once. As concerns this clonotype: Its matching antigen is unknown.

This CDR3 has 14 amino acids. V lost 6 bases and J lost 5, with 14 bases in between. Germline CDR1 and CDR2: LNHDA and SQIVND (reference sequence). The sample consisted of sorted CD4+, CD8+, or CD8+CD57+ T cells (not recorded which) from PBMCs. The source is a human donor in good health, serving as a control. The rearrangement links TRBV19 to TRBJ1-5, with D unresolved. CDR3: CASRPYTDDQPQHF. CDR3 in DNA: TGTGCCAGTAGACCATACACGGACGATCAGCCCCAGCATTTT.